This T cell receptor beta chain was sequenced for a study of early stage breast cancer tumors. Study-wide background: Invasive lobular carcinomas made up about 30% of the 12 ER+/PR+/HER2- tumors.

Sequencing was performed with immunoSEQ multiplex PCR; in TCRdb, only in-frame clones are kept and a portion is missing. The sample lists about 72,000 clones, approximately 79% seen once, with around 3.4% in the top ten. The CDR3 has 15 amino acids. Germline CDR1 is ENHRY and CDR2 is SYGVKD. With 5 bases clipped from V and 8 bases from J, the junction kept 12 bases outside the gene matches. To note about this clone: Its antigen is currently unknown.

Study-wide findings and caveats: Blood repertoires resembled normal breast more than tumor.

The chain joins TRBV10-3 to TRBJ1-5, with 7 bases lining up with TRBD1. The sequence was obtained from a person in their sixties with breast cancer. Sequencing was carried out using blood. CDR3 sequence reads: CAISYSTGAGEPQHF. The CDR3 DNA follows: TGTGCCATCAGTTATTCAACAGGGGCGGGGGAGCCCCAGCATTTT.